This TCR beta chain came from a study of PD-L1 blockade in urothelial cancer. Study in general: Blood was analyzed 3 weeks (second dose) and 6 weeks after treatment start.

The V end lost 10 bases, the J end lost 0 bases, and 15 bases lay between the germline ends. Germline V gives CDR1 MDHEN, CDR2 SYDVKM. The CDR3 is made up of 14 amino acids. TCRdb's copy holds only in-frame clones and misses some; the assay was immunoSEQ multiplex PCR. The data hold 90,000 to 120,000 clones, with around 90% observed a single time. This specimen was PBMCs, taken around atezolizumab (anti-PD-L1) treatment. The V call is TRBV28, the J call TRBJ1-1; maybe TRBD1 (5 bases). This receptor was taken from a woman of 80 years or more with urothelial cancer. CDR3 DNA: TGTGCCACCACCCGTGGGGCCATGAACACTGAAGCTTTCTTT. It codes for CATTRGAMNTEAFF.